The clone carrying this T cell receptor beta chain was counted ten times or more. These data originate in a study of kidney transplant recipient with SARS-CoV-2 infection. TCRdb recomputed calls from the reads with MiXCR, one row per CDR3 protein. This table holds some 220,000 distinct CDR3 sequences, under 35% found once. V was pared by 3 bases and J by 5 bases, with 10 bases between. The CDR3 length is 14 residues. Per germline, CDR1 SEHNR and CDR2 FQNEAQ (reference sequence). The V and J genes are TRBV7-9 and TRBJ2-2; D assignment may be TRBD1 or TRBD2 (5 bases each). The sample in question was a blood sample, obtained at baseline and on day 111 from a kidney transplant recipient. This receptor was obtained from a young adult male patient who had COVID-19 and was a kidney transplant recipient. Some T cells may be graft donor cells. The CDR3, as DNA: TGTGCCAGCAGCTTGGGGGAAAGGACCGGGGAGCTGTTTTTT. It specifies CASSLGERTGELFF.